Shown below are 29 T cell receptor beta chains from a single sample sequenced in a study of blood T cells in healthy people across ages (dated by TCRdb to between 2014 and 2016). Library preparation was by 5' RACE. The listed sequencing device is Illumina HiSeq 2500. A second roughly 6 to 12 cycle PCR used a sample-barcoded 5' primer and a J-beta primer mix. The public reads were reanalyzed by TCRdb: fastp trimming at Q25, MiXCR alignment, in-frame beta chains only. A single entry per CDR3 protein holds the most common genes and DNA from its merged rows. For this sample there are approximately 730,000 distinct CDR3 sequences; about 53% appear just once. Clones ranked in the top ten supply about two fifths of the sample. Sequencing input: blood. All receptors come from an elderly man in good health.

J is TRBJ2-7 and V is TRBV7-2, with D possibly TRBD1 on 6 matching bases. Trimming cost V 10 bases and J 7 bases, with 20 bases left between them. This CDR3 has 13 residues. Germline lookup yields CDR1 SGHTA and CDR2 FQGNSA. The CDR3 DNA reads TGTGCCACTCGGACAGCTGAAACTCGAGAGCAGTACTTC. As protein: CATRTAETREQYF.

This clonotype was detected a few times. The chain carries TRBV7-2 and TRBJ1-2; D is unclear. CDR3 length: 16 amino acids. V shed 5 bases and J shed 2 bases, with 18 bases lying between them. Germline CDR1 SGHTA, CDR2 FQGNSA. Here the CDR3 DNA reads TGTGCCAGCAGCGCCACCCAACTGCAGATCAACTATGGCTACACCTTC. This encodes CASSATQLQINYGYTF.

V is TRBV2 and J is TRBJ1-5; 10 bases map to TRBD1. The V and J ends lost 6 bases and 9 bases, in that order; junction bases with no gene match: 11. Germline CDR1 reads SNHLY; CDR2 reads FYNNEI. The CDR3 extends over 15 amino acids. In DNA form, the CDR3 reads TGTGCCAGCAGGGCCGGGACAGGGGAGGGAGGGCCCCAGCATTTT. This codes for CASRAGTGEGGPQHF.

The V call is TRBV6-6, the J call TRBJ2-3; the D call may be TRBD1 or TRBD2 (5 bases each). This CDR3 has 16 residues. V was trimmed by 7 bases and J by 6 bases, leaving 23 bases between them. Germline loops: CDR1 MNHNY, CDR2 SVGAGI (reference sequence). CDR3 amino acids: CASKHPGALEGDTQYF. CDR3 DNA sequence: TGTGCCAGCAAACATCCCGGGGCACTCGAGGGGGATACGCAGTATTTT.

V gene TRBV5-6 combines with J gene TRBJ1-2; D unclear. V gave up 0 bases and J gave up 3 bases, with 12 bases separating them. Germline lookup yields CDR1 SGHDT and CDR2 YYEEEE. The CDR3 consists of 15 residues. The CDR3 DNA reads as TGTGCCAGCAGCTTGGCGGGCGGGTCGGACTATGGCTACACCTTC. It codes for CASSLAGGSDYGYTF.

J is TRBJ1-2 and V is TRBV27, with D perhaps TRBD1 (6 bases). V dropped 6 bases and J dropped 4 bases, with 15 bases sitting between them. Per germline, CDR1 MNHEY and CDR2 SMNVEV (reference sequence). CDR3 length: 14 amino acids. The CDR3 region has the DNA TGTGCCAGCAGACAAAACAGGGTCGGCTATGGCTACACCTTC. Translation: CASRQNRVGYGYTF.

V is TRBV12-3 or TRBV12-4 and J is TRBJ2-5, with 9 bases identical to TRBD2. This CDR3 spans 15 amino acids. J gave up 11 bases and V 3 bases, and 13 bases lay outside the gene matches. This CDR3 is CASSFLAGSYNEQYF. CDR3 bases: TGTGCCAGCAGTTTCCTAGCGGGGTCCTACAATGAGCAGTACTTC.

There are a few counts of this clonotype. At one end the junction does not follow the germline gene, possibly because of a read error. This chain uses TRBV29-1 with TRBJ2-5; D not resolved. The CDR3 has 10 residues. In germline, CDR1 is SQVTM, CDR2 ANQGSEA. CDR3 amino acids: CSVDQETQYF. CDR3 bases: TGCAGCGTTGACCAGGAGACCCAGTACTTC.

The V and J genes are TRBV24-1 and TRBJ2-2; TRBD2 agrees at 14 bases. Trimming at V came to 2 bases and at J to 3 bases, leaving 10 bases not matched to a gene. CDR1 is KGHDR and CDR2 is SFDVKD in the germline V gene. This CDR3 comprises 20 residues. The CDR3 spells CATSDSGLAGDFADTGELFF. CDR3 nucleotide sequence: TGTGCCACCAGTGATTCGGGACTAGCGGGAGACTTCGCGGACACCGGGGAGCTGTTTTTT.

CDR3 region: CSAIPGGTNYGYTF. The CDR3 DNA is TGCAGTGCTATCCCAGGGGGCACAAACTATGGCTACACCTTC. The V and J genes are TRBV20-1 and TRBJ1-2, with 8 bases fitting TRBD1. In germline, CDR1 is DFQATT, CDR2 SNEGSKA (reference sequence). The CDR3 extends over 14 amino acids. V lost 4 bases to trimming and J lost 2 bases; unmatched junction nucleotides: 6.

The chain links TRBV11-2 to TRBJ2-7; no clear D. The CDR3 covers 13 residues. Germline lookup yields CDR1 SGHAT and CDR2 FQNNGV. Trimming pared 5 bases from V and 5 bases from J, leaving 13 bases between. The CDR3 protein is CASSPIALDEQYF. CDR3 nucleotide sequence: TGTGCCAGCAGCCCAATAGCTTTGGACGAGCAGTACTTC. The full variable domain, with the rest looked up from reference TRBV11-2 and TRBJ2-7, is EAGVAQSPRYKIIEKRQSVAFWCNPISGHATLYWYQQILGQGPKLLIQFQNNGVVDDSQLPKDRFSAERLKGVDSTLKIQPAKLEDSAVYLCASSPIALDEQYFGPGTRLTVT.

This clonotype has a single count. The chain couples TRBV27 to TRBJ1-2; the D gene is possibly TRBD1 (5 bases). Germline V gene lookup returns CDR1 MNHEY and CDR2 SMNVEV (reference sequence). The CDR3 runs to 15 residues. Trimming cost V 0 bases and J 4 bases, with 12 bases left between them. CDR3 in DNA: TGTGCCAGCAGTTTATCTCCTGACAGCCTCTATGGCTACACCTTC. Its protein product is CASSLSPDSLYGYTF.

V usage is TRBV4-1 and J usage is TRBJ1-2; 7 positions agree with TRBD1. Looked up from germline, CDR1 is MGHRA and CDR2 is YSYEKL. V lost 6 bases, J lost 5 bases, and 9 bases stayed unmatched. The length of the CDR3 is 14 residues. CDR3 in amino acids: CASRIPGTVYGYTF. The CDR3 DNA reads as TGCGCCAGCAGGATCCCCGGGACAGTATATGGCTACACCTTC.

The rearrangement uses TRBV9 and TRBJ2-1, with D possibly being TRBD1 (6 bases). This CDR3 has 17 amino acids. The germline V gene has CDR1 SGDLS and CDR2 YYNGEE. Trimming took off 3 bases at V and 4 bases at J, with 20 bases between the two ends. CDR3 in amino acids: CASSGVGTPINYNEQFF. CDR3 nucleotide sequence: TGTGCCAGCAGCGGAGTGGGGACACCAATAAATTACAATGAGCAGTTCTTC.

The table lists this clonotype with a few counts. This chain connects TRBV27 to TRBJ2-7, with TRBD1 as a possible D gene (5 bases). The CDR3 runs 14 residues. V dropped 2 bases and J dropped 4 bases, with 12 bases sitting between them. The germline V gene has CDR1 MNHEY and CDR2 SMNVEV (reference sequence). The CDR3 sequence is CASSLRQGTYEQYF. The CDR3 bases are TGTGCCAGCAGTTTAAGGCAGGGAACATACGAGCAGTACTTC.

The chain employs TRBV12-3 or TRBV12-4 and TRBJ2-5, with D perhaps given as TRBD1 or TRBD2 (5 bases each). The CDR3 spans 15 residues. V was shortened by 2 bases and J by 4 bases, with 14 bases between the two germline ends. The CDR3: CASSLSGRGVETQYF. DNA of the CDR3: TGTGCCAGCAGTTTAAGTGGTAGAGGGGTAGAGACCCAGTACTTC.

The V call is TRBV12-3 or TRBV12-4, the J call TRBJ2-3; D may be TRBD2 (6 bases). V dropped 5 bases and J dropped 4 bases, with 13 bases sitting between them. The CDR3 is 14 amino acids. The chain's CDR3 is CASSISGSADTQYF. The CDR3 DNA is TGTGCCAGCAGTATTAGCGGATCCGCAGATACGCAGTATTTT.

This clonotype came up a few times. The CDR3 sequence: CASSFDPLAGNNEQFF. The CDR3 bases are TGTGCCAGCAGTTTCGACCCTCTAGCGGGAAACAATGAGCAGTTCTTC. This rearrangement joins TRBV6-5 to TRBJ2-1, with 9 nucleotides matching TRBD2. J gave up 5 bases and V 4 bases, and 9 bases lay outside the gene matches. The CDR3 has 16 residues. Germline V gene sequence: CDR1 MNHEY, CDR2 SVGAGI.

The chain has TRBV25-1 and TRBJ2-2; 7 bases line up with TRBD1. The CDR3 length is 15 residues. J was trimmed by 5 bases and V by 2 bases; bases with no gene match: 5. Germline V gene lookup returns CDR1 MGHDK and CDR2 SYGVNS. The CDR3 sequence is CASSEGTVRTGELFF. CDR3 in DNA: TGTGCCAGCAGTGAAGGGACAGTAAGGACCGGGGAGCTGTTTTTT.

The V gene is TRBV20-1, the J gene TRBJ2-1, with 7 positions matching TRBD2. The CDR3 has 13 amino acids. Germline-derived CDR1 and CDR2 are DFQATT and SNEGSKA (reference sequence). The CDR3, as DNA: TGCAGGGTAGCGGGCGCCGGGCGCAATGAGCAGTTCTTC. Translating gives CRVAGAGRNEQFF.

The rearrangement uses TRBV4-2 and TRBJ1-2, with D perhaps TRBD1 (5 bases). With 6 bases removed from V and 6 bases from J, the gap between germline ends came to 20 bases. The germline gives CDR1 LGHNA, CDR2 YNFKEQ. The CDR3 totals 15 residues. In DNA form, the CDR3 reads TGTGCCAGCAGTACGGGTAGGGGCGACTGGGATGGCTACACCTTC. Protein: CASSTGRGDWDGYTF.

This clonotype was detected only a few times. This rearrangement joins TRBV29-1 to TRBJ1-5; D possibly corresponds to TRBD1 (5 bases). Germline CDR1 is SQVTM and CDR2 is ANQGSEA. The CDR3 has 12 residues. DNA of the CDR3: TGCCCCCCTAGAGGGACGGTGCAGCCCCAGCATTTT. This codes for CPPRGTVQPQHF.

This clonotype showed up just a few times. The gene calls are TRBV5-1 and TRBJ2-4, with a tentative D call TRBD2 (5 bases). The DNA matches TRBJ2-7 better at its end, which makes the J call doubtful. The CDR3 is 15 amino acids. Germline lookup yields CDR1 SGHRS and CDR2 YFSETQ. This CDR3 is CASSSSGKNGGEQYF. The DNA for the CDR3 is TGCGCCAGCAGCTCTTCCGGGAAAAACGGAGGCGAGCAGTACTTC.

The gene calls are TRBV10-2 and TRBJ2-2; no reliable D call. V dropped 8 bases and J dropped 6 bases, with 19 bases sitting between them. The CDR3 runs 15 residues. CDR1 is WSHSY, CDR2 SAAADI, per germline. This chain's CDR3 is CASSLWTSRSGELFF. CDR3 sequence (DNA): TGCGCCAGCTCTTTGTGGACGAGCCGTTCCGGGGAGCTGTTTTTT.

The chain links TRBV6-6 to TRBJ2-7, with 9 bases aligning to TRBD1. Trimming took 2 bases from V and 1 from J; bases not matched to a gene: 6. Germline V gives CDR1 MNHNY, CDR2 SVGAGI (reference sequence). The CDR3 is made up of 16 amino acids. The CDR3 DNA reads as TGTGCCAGCAGTTACCGCGGACAGGGGAGGTCCTACGAGCAGTACTTC. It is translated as CASSYRGQGRSYEQYF.

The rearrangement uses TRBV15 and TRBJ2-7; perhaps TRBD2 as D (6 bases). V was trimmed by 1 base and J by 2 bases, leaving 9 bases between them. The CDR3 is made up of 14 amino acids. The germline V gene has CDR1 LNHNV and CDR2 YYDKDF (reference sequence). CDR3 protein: CATSRGRETYEQYF. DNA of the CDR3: TGTGCCACCAGCAGAGGGAGGGAAACCTACGAGCAGTACTTC.

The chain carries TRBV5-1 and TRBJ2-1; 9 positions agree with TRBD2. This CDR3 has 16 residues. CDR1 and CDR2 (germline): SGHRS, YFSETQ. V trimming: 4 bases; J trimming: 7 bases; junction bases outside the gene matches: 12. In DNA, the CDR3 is TGCGCCAGCAGCCCCCGGGTAGCGGGAGTTTATAATGAGCAGTTCTTC. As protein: CASSPRVAGVYNEQFF.

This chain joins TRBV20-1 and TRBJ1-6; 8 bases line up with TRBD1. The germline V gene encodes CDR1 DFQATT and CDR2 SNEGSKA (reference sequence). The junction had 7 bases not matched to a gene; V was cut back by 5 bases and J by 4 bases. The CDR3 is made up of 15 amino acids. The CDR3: CSAGQGAGYNSPLHF. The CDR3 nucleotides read TGCAGTGCTGGGCAGGGGGCGGGTTATAATTCACCCCTCCACTTT.

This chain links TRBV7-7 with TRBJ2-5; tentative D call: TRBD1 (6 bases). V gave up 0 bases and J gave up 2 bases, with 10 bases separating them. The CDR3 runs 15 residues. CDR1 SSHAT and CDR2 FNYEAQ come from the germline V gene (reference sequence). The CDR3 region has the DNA TGTGCCAGCAGCTTAGCCCGGACAGCACAAGAGACCCAGTACTTC. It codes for CASSLARTAQETQYF.